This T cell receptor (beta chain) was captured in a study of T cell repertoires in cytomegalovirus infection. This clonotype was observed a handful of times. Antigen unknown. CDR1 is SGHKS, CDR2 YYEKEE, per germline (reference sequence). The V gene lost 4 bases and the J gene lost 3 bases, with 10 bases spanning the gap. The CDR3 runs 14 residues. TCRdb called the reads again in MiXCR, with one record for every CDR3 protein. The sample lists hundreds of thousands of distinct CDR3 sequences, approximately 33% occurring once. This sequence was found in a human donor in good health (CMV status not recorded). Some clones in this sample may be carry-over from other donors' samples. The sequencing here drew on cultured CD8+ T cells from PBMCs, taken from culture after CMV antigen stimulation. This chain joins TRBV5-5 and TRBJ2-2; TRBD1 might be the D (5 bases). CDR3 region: CASSADTYTGELFF. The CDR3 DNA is TGTGCCAGCAGCGCGGACACTTACACCGGGGAGCTGTTTTTT.